These 13 T cell receptor beta chains originate from one sample sequenced in a study of T-cell reconstitution after alpha-beta-depleted transplantation in children. Preparing the TCRbeta library involved the use of unique molecular identifiers. TCRdb recomputed calls from the PCR reads with MiXCR, one row per CDR3 protein. The sample lists about 540,000 distinct CDR3 sequences; around 16% were seen once. The sequencing here drew on PBMCs from the stem cell graft donor, taken from the stem cell graft. The source of these receptors is a human donor who donated a stem cell graft to a child with acute lymphoblastic leukemia.

The table lists this clonotype with a few counts. The chain recombines TRBV29-1 with TRBJ1-1; D is unclear. The CDR3 runs 14 residues. CDR1 and CDR2 (germline): SQVTM, ANQGSEA. Trimming removed 4 bases from V and 3 bases from J, with 15 bases in between. As DNA, the CDR3 is TGCAGCGTTGTAGTAAGAGGCGGGGACACTGAAGCTTTCTTT. The encoded protein is CSVVVRGGDTEAFF.

This sequence joins TRBV29-1 and TRBJ2-2; no reliable D call. Germline lookup yields CDR1 SQVTM and CDR2 ANQGSEA. There are 12 residues in the CDR3. Trimming cost V 1 base and J 4 bases, with 4 bases left between them. The CDR3 protein is CSVEGFTGELFF. The CDR3 DNA follows: TGCAGCGTTGAAGGATTCACCGGGGAGCTGTTTTTT.

The genes are TRBV5-1 and TRBJ1-6, with D perhaps matching TRBD1 (5 bases). V shed 4 bases and J shed 0 bases, with 17 bases lying between them. Per the germline V gene, CDR1 is SGHRS and CDR2 is YFSETQ. The CDR3 contains 18 residues. The CDR3 region is CASSPFLQATSYNSPLHF. In nucleotides, the CDR3 is TGCGCCAGCAGCCCATTTCTACAGGCAACCTCCTATAATTCACCCCTCCACTTT. Looking up the rest from reference TRBV5-1 and TRBJ1-6 gives the full variable domain: KAGVTQTPRYLIKTRGQQVTLSCSPISGHRSVSWYQQTPGQGLQFLFEYFSETQRNKGNFPGRFSGRQFSNSRSEMNVSTLELGDSALYLCASSPFLQATSYNSPLHFGNGTRLTVT.

V is TRBV9 and J is TRBJ2-2; perhaps TRBD2 as D (5 bases). The CDR3 extends over 14 amino acids. From germline, CDR1 is SGDLS and CDR2 YYNGEE. V lost 0 bases to trimming and J lost 3 bases, with 6 bases between them. CDR3: CASSVGGDTGELFF. DNA of the CDR3: TGTGCCAGCAGCGTAGGGGGAGACACCGGGGAGCTGTTTTTT.

The chain has TRBV20-1 and TRBJ1-4, with 12 bases that match TRBD1. The CDR3 covers 16 residues. J was trimmed by 7 bases and V by 2 bases; bases with no gene match: 8. CDR1 is DFQATT, CDR2 SNEGSKA, per germline (reference sequence). The CDR3 nucleotides read TGCAGTGCTAGATCCGGGACAGGGGGCGAGATTGAAAAACTGTTTTTT. Amino acid sequence: CSARSGTGGEIEKLFF.

The V gene is TRBV6-4, the J gene TRBJ1-6; 9 nucleotides agree with TRBD1. Germline V gene data show CDR1 as MRHNA and CDR2 as SNTAGT. Trimming took 6 bases from V and 0 from J; bases not matched to a gene: 3. CDR3 length: 16 residues. The CDR3 nucleotides read TGTGCCAGCAGCGCGACAGGGGGCTCCTATAATTCACCCCTCCACTTT. This codes for CASSATGGSYNSPLHF.

The sample holds a few counts of this clonotype. Here the CDR3 DNA reads TGTGCCAGCAAGCGTTACAATGAGCAGTTCTTC. Its translation is CASKRYNEQFF. The chain combines TRBV12-3 or TRBV12-4 with TRBJ2-1; D is undetermined. V lost 7 bases to trimming and J lost 4 bases, with 5 bases between them. The CDR3 is 11 amino acids.

V is TRBV7-8 and J is TRBJ1-5; possible D gene TRBD1, 5 bases. Trimming took 1 base from V and 7 from J, leaving 11 bases between them. Germline assignment: CDR1 SGHVS and CDR2 FQNEAQ. The CDR3 contains 14 residues. In DNA, the CDR3 is TGTGCCAGCAGCTTAGTCGGGACTCTCCAGCCCCAGCATTTT. This codes for CASSLVGTLQPQHF.

The chain joins TRBV9 to TRBJ1-3; 7 bases fit TRBD1. Germline CDR1 and CDR2: SGDLS and YYNGEE. J was trimmed by 0 bases and V by 4 bases; bases with no gene match: 10. The CDR3 consists of 17 residues. CDR3 protein: CASSPHRAGGSGNTIYF. The DNA of the CDR3 is TGTGCCAGCAGCCCCCACAGGGCAGGGGGCTCTGGAAACACCATATATTTT.

This clonotype was picked up a small number of times. The genes are TRBV6-5 and TRBJ1-4; D is ambiguous. The CDR3 extends over 14 amino acids. Germline V gene data show CDR1 as MNHEY and CDR2 as SVGAGI. Deletions cut 4 bases from V and 0 bases from J, with 6 bases between. CDR3 region: CASSWEATNEKLFF. The CDR3 DNA reads TGTGCCAGCAGTTGGGAGGCAACTAATGAAAAACTGTTTTTT.

The chain employs TRBV11-2 and TRBJ2-7, with 11 positions matching TRBD2. With 5 bases clipped from V and 5 bases from J, the junction kept 11 bases outside the gene matches. This CDR3 is 16 amino acids long. Germline V gives CDR1 SGHAT, CDR2 FQNNGV. The CDR3 protein is CASSQTYSGRAHEQYF. The CDR3 coding sequence is TGTGCCAGCAGCCAGACTTATAGCGGGAGGGCGCACGAGCAGTACTTC.

This clonotype was seen many times. The J gene is TRBJ1-4, the V gene TRBV12-3 or TRBV12-4; 7 positions agree with TRBD1. V shed 3 bases, J shed 8 bases, and the junction held 9 bases outside the gene matches. This CDR3 has 15 residues. CDR3: CASSFGGGAREKLFF. DNA for the CDR3: TGTGCCAGCAGTTTCGGAGGGGGCGCCCGGGAAAAACTGTTTTTT.

V and J are TRBV5-1 and TRBJ2-7, with D unresolved. Germline values: CDR1 SGHRS, CDR2 YFSETQ. Trimming shortened V by 5 bases and J by 2 bases, and 20 bases separated the two germline ends. CDR3 length: 16 residues. The CDR3 nucleotides are TGCGCCAGCAGGAACTTTATCCAGCCACTAACCTACGAGCAGTACTTC. It yields the protein CASRNFIQPLTYEQYF.